This T cell receptor beta chain appears in the sequencing data of a study of blood T cell repertoires in COVID-19. The table came from immunoSEQ multiplex PCR; TCRdb's copy has only in-frame clones and leaves some out. The data show more than 150,000 clones, with about 80% seen just once and approximately 15% held by the top ten. The TCR originated in a man in his sixties who had been exposed to COVID-19. The sample comprised PBMCs or T cells enriched from blood (not recorded which).

CDR3 sequence reads: CASSSWTSEREQFF. CDR3 in DNA: TGTGCCAGCAGTTCCTGGACTAGCGAGAGAGAGCAGTTCTTC. V and J are TRBV27 and TRBJ2-1, with 9 nucleotides matching TRBD2. CDR3 size: 14 residues. The V segment lost 4 bases and the J segment 10 bases; nucleotides outside the gene matches: 8. Germline V lookup: CDR1 MNHEY, CDR2 SMNVEV (reference sequence).